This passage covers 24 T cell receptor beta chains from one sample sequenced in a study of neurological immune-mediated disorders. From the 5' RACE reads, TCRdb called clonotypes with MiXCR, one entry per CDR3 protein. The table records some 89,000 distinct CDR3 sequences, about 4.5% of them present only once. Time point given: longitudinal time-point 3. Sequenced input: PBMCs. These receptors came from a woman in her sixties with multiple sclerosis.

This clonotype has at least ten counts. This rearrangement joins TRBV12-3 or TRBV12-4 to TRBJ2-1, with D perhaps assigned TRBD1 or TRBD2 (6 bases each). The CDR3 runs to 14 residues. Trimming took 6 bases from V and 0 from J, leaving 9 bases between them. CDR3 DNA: TGTGCCAGCAGGACGGGGGCCTCCTACAATGAGCAGTTCTTC. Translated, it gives CASRTGASYNEQFF.

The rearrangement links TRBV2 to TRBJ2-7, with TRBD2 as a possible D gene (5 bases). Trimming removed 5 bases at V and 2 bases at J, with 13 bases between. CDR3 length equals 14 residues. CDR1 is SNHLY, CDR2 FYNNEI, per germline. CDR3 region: CASSYGLPPYEQYF. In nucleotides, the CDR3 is TGTGCCAGCAGTTACGGACTGCCTCCCTACGAGCAGTACTTC.

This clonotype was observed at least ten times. The CDR3 nucleotides are TGCAGTGCCTACGGGGTGCAGCCCCAGCATTTT. As protein: CSAYGVQPQHF. This chain links TRBV20-1 with TRBJ1-5; D not certain. The germline V gene has CDR1 DFQATT and CDR2 SNEGSKA (reference sequence). CDR3 length: 11 amino acids. V was trimmed by 6 bases and J by 7 bases, leaving 10 bases between them.

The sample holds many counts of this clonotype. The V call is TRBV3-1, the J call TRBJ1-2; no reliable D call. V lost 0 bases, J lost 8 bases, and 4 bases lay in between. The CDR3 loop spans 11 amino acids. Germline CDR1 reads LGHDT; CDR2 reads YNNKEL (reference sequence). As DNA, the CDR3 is TGTGCCAGCAGCCAAGAAACGGGCTACACCTTC. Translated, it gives CASSQETGYTF.

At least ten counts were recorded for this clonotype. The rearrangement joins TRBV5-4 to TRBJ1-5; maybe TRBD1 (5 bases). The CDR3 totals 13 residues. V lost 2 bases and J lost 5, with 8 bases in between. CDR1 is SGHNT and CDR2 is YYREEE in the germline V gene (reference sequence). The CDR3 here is CASSFDSDQPQHF. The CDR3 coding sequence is TGTGCCAGCAGCTTTGACAGCGATCAGCCCCAGCATTTT.

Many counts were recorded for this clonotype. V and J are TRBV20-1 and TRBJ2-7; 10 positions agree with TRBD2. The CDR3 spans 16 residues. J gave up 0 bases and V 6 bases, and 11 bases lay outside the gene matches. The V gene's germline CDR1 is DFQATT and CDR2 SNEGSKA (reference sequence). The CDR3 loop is CSAQTLLAGVSYEQYF. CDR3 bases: TGCAGTGCCCAAACCCTCCTAGCGGGGGTCTCCTACGAGCAGTACTTC.

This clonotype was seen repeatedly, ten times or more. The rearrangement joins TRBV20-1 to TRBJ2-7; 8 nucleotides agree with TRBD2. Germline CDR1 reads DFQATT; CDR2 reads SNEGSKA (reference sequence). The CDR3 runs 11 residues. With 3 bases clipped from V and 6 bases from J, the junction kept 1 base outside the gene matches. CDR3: CSARRGVEQYF. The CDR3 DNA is TGCAGTGCTAGGCGGGGGGTCGAGCAGTACTTC.

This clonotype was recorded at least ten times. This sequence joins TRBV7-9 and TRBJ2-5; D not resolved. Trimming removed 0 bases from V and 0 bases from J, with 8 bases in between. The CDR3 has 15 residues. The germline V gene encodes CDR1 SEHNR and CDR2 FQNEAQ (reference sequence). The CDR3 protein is CASSLADGYQETQYF. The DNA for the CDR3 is TGTGCCAGCAGCTTAGCGGACGGGTACCAAGAGACCCAGTACTTC.

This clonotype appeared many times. This CDR3 is CSARKGDPAQYF. The CDR3, as DNA: TGCAGTGCTAGAAAAGGGGATCCGGCCCAGTACTTC. This chain connects TRBV20-1 to TRBJ2-5, with a tentative D call TRBD1 (5 bases). Deletions cut 2 bases from V and 9 bases from J, with 13 bases between. This CDR3 contains 12 residues. Per germline, CDR1 DFQATT and CDR2 SNEGSKA (reference sequence).

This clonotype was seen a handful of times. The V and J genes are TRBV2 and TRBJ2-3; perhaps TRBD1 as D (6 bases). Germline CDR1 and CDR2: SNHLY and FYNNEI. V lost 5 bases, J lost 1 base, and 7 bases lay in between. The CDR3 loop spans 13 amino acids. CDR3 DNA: TGTGCCAGCAGTTACAGGGGCACAGATACGCAGTATTTT. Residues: CASSYRGTDTQYF.

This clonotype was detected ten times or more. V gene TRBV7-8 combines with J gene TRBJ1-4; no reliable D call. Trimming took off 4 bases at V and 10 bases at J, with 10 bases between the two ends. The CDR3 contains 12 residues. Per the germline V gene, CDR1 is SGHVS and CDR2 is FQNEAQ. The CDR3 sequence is CASSYKHGKLFF. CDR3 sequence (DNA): TGTGCCAGCAGCTATAAACATGGAAAACTGTTTTTT.

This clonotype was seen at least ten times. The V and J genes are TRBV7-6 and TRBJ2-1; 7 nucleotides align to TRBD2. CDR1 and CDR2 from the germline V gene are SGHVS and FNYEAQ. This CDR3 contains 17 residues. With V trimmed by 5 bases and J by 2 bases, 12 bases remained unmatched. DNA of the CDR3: TGTGCCAGCAGCACCCGTTGGCGGGGGACCGCCTACAATGAGCAGTTCTTC. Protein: CASSTRWRGTAYNEQFF.

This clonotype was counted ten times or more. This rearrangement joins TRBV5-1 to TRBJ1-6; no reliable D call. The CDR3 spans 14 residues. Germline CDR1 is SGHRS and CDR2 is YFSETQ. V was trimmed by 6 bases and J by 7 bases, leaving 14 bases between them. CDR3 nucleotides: TGCGCCAGCACACCGGATACTTCCAATTCACCCCTCCACTTT. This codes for CASTPDTSNSPLHF.

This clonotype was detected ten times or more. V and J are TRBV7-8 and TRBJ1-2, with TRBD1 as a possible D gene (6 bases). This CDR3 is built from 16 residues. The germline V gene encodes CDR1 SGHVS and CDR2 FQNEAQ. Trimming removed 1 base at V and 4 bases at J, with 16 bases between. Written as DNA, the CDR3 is TGTGCCAGCAGCTTAGACACAGGGCTCCCACCCTATGGCTACACCTTC. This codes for CASSLDTGLPPYGYTF.

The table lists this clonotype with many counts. The DNA for the CDR3 is TGCAGTGCTAGAGGAAATGGGGAGAGCAATCAGCCCCAGCATTTT. Translating gives CSARGNGESNQPQHF. V is TRBV20-1 and J is TRBJ1-5; D is ambiguous. V was trimmed by 1 base and J by 1 base, leaving 11 bases between them. The CDR3 has 15 residues. The V gene's germline CDR1 is DFQATT and CDR2 SNEGSKA (reference sequence).

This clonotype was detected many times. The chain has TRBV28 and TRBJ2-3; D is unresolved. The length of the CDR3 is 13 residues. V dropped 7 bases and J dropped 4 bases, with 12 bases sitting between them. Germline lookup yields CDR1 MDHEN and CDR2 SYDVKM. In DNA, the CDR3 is TGTGCCAGCAACCCACCAGGCCCAGATACGCAGTATTTT. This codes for CASNPPGPDTQYF.

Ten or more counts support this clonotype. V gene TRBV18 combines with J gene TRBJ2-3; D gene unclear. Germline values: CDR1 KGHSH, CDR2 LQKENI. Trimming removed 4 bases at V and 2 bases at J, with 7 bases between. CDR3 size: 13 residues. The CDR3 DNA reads TGTGCCAGCTCACAATCAGTCACAGATACGCAGTATTTT. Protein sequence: CASSQSVTDTQYF.

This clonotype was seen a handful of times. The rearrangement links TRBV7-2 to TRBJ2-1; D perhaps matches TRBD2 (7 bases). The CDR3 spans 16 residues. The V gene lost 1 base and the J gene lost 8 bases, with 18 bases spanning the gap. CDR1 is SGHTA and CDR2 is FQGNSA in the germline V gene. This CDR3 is CASSLGPGGLIDEQFF. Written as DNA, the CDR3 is TGTGCCAGCAGCTTAGGGCCGGGGGGCCTGATTGATGAGCAGTTCTTC. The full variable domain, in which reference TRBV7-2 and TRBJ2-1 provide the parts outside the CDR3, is GAGVSQSPSNKVTEKGKDVELRCDPISGHTALYWYRQSLGQGLEFLIYFQGNSAPDKSGLPSDRFSAERTGGSVSTLTIQRTQQEDSAVYLCASSLGPGGLIDEQFFGPGTRLTVL.

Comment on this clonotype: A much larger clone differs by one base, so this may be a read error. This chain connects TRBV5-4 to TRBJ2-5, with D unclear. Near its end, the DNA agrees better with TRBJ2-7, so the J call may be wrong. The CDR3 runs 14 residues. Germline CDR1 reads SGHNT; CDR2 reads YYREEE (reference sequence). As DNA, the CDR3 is TGTGCCAGCAGCTTTCCCCACGACGGCTACGAGCAGTACTTC. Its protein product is CASSFPHDGYEQYF.

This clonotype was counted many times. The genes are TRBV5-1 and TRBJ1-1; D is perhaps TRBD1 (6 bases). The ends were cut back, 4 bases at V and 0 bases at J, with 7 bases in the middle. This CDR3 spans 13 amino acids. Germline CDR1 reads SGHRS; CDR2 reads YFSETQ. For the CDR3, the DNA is TGCGCCAGCAGCAGGACAGTGAACACTGAAGCTTTCTTT. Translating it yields CASSRTVNTEAFF.

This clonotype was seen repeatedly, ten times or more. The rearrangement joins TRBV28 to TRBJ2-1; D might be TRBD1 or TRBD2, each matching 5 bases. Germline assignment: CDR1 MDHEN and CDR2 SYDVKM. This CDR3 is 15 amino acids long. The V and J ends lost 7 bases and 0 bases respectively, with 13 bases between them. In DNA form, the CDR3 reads TGTGCCAGCATATCCGGGGCCGTCTCCTACAATGAGCAGTTCTTC. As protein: CASISGAVSYNEQFF.

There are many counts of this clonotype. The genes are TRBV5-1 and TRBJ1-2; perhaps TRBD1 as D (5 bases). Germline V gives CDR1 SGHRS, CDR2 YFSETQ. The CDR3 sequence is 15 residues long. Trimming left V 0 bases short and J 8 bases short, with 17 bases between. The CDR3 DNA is TGCGCCAGCAGCTTGGGACCGGGGGGTTCGCGAGGCTACACCTTC. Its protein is CASSLGPGGSRGYTF.

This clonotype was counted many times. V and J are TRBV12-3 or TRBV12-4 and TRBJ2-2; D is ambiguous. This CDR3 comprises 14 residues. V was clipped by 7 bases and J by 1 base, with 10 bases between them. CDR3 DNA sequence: TGTGCCAGCACCTTTCTCTTGAACACCGGGGAGCTGTTTTTT. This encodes CASTFLLNTGELFF.

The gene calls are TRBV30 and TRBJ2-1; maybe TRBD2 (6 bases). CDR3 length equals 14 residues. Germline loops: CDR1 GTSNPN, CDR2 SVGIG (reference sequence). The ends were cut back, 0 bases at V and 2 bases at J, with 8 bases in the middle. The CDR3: CAWSVTGAYNEQFF. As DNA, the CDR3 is TGTGCCTGGAGTGTAACGGGGGCCTACAATGAGCAGTTCTTC.